This T cell receptor beta chain was recorded in a study of shared clonotypes between healthy human individuals (dated by TCRdb to 2020 to 2022). In terms of the full investigation: Two women and a few men aged 18 to 49 years were included in the cohort. For each donor, CD4 naive and CD4 memory were each given three plates, CD8 naive was given two plates, and CD8 memory was given one plate. To estimate repertoire size and how much clonotypes are shared between individuals, the study performed deep sequencing of blood TCR repertoires from 4 to 6 healthy adults. To increase sequencing depth and limit assay-specific biases, TCR repertoire library preparation and sequencing were carried out by different laboratories using diverse techniques. Each donor's leukapheresis produced roughly between roughly 0.94 and 9.5 billion PBMCs.

Trimming removed 3 bases from V and 5 bases from J, leaving 16 bases between the germline ends. There are 16 amino acids in the CDR3, from cysteine to phenylalanine inclusive. Only the CDR3 DNA stays, 48 bases, in frame from base 1. CDR1 and CDR2 are read off the germline V gene as KGHSH and LQKENI. Remarks on this clone: The antigen this receptor binds is unknown. No quality values exist for individual bases; no much larger clone is one base distant.

The investigation overall reported the following: Sharing across several donors was observed for around 5% of naive CD4, about 3.2% of naive CD8, 2% to 2.5% of memory CD4, and roughly 0.4% of memory CD8 clonotypes. Incomplete sequencing was indicated by rarefaction of sorted-subset datasets, despite the large sequencing depth. Naive subsets generally had larger estimated clonotype richness than memory subsets. Because the study included only a small number of donors, the genetic and exposure-history diversity represented was limited. Sampling was restricted to blood, and TCR repertoires in tissue are likely to differ from TCR repertoires in blood. Pairwise subsampling indicated that sequencing depth was expected to affect the degree of clonotype sharing among donors. Compared with non-shared clonotypes, clonotypes shared by all four sorted-subset donors had higher generation probabilities.

TCR CDR3 regions were amplified from genomic DNA by multiplex PCR using the deep immunoSEQ assay. For each cell subset, the extracted genomic DNA was distributed evenly across all wells of several immunoSEQ 96-well plates, and each plate served as one replicate. For sorted subsets, roughly 0.2 ug genomic DNA, equal to 25,000 to 35,000 T cell genomes, was loaded into each replicate PCR. Purified libraries were quantified with a Qubit 3.0 fluorometer, sized on a Bioanalyzer 2100, and re-quantified with the KAPA Library Quantification kit. Each immunoSEQ 96-well plate was sequenced on its own single-read 150-cycle Illumina NextSeq 550 flow cell. The paper's processing steps were these. Because the immunoSEQ output held only junctional sequences and lacked quality scores, the filtering could not match the filtering applied to full-length reads. Sequences were annotated with PyIR, a Python wrapper for IgBLAST v1.9, and V/J genes and CDR3 were assigned using IMGT germline references. Reads were filtered out if the reads had weak V/J assignments (E-value above 1e-6), no CDR3, stop codons, out-of-frame junctions, or ambiguous translated residues. A V3J clonotype was defined by an identical inferred V gene, J gene, and CDR3 amino acid sequence. Percentage overlap between repertoires was computed as shared unique clonotypes divided by the size of the smaller repertoire. RTK rarefaction, the Chao1 estimator, and Recon v2.1 estimates of unobserved clonotypes were used to assess repertoire richness. For all TCRbeta clonotypes obtained by the gDNA method from a few donors, generation probabilities were computed with OLGA. As stored in TCRdb, this immuneACCESS dataset retains in-frame rearrangements with V and J assigned. A fraction of the clones does not appear; measured against another copy, unresolved V genes explain less than half of the discrepancy, and the remainder lacks a known reason. D and trimming were read from the DNA, whereas the V and J calls and clone size are those reported in that table. The sample table records over a million clones; approximately 98% of these occur just once. The ten largest clones capture about 0.45% of the sample.

The donors were healthy, HIV-negative adults with no recently reported acute infections or vaccinations. All donors were Caucasian adults living in Nashville, Tennessee, USA. Magnetic negative selection was used to enrich CD4+ T cells, after which naive cells were positively selected on CD45RA and the negative fraction became the memory subset. Blood was collected by leukapheresis, and PBMCs were isolated by Ficoll-Histopaque density gradient centrifugation and then cryopreserved in liquid nitrogen vapor phase. Analytical flow cytometry was used to check the purity and quantity of each magnetically sorted T cell population. Genomic DNA was isolated from each sorted fraction and quantified by UV absorbance on a Nanodrop 2000c.

This sequence originates from a man in his thirties or forties in good health. Sequenced: naive CD4+ T cells sorted from blood. The cell subset or site label corresponds to: CD45RA+ positively selected. The V and J segments used are TRBV18 and TRBJ2-2, with the D gene tentatively TRBD1 or TRBD2, based on 5 matching bases in each. The nucleotides read TGTGCCAGCTCACCGGCCACCGGGACCATAACCGGGGAGCTGTTTTTT. The translation is CASSPATGTITGELFF.